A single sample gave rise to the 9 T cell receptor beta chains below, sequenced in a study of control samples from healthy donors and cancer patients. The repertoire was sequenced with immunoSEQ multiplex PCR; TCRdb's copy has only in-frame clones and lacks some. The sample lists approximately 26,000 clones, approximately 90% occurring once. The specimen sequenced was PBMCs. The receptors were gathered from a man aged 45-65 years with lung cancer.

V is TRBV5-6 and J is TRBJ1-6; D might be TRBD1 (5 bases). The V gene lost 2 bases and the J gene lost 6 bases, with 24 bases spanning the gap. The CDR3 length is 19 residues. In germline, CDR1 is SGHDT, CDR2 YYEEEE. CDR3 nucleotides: TGTGCCAGCAGCTTCCTATCCCCGGCTGAGGGGAGAGGTAATTCACCCCTCCACTTT. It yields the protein CASSFLSPAEGRGNSPLHF.

The CDR3, as DNA: TGCGCCAGCACAGAACGAGGACAGACGAACACTGAAGCTTTCTTT. It specifies CASTERGQTNTEAFF. The chain is built from TRBV5-1 and TRBJ1-1; a weak D match, TRBD1 (6 bases). Per the germline V gene, CDR1 is SGHRS and CDR2 is YFSETQ. The CDR3 length is 15 residues. V was clipped by 6 bases and J by 1 base, with 16 bases between them.

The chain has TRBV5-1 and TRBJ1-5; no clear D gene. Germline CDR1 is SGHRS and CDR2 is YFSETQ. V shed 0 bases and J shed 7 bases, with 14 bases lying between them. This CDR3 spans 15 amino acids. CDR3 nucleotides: TGCGCCAGCAGCTTGGACGGATTGGGAGTGCAGCCCCAGCATTTT. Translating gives CASSLDGLGVQPQHF.

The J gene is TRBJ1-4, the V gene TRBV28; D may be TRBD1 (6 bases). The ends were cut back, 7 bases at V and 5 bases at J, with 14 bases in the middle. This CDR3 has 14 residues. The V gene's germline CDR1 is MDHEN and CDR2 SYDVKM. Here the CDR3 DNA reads TGTGCCAGCACCCCGGGGGGGGGCAATGAAAAACTGTTTTTT. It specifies CASTPGGGNEKLFF.

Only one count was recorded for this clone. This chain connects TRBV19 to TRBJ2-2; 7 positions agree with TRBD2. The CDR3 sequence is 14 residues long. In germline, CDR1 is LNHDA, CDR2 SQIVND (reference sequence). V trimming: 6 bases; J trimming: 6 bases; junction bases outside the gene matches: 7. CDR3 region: CASRIGSGSGELFF. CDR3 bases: TGTGCCAGTAGAATCGGTAGCGGGTCCGGGGAGCTGTTTTTT.

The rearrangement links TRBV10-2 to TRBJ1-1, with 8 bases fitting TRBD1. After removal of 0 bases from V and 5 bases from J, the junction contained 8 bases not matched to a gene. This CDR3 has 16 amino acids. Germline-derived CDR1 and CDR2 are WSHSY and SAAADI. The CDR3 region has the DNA TGCGCCAGCAGTGAGTCGATATACAGGGGGGAGACTGAAGCTTTCTTT. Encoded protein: CASSESIYRGETEAFF.

The CDR3 region has the DNA TGTGCCAGCAGTGAATATGGAGTCACTGAAGCTTTCTTT. Protein sequence: CASSEYGVTEAFF. The genes are TRBV6-1 and TRBJ1-1, with no clear D. The V gene's germline CDR1 is MNHNS and CDR2 SASEGT. The CDR3 extends over 13 amino acids. Trimming removed 2 bases at V and 4 bases at J, with 8 bases between.

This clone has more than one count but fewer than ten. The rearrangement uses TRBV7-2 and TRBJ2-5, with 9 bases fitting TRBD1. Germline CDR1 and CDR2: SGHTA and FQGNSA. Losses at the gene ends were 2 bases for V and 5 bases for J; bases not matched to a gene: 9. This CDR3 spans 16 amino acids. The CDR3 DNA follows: TGTGCCAGCAGCTTACCTAATTCCGGGACAGGGGAGACCCAGTACTTC. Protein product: CASSLPNSGTGETQYF.

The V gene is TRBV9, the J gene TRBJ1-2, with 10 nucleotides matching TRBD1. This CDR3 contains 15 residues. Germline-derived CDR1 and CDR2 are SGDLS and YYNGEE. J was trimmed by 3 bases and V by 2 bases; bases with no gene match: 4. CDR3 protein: CASSVSGTGDYGYTF. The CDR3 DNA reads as TGTGCCAGCAGCGTCTCCGGGACAGGGGACTATGGCTACACCTTC.